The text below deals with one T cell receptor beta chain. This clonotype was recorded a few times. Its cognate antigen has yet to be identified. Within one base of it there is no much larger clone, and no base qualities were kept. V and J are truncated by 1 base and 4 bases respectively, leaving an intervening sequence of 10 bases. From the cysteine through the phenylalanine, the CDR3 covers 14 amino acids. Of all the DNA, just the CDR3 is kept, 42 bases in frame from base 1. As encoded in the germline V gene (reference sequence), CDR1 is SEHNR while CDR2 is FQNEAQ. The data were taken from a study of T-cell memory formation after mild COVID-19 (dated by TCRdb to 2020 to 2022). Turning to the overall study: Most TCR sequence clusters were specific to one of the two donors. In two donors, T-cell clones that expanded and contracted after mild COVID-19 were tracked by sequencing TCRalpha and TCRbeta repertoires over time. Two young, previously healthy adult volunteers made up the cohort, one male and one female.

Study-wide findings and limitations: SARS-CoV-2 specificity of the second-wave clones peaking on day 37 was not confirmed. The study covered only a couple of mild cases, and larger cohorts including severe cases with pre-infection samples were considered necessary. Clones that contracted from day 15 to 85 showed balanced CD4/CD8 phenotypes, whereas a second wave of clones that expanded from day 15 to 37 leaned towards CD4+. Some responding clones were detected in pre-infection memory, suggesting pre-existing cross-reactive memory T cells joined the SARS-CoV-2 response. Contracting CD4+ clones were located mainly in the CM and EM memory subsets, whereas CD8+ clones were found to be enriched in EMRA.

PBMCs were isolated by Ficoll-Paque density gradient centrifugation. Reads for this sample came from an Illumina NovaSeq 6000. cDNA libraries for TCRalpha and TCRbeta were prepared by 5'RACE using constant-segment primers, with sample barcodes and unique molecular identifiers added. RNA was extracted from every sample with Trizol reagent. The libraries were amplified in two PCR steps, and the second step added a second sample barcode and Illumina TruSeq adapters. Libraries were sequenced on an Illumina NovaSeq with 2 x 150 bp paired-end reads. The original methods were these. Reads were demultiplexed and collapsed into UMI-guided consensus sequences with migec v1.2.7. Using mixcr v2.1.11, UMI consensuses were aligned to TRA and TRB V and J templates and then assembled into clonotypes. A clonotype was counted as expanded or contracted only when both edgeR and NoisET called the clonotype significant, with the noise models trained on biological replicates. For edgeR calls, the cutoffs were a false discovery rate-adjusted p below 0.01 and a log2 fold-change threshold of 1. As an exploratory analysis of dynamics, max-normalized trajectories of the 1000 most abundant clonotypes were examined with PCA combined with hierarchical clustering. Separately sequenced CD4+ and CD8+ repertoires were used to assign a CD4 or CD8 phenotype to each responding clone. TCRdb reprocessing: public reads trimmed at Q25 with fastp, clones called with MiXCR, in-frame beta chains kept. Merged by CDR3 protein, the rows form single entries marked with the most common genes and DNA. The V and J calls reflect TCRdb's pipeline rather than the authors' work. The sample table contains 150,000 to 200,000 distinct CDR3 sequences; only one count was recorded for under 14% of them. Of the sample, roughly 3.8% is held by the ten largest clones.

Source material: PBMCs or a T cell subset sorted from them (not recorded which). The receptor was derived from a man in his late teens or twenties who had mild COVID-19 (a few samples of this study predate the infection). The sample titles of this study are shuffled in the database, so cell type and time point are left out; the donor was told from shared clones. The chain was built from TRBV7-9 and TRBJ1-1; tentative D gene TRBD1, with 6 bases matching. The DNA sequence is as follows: TGTGCCAGCAGCTTAGGACAGGAGGGCACTGAAGCTTTCTTT. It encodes CASSLGQEGTEAFF.